The 5 T cell receptor beta chains presented below share a single source sample, sequenced in a study of control samples from healthy donors and cancer patients. Sequencing was performed with immunoSEQ multiplex PCR; in TCRdb, only in-frame clones are kept and a portion is missing. The table records about 96,000 clones, 80% to 95% of them present only once. Source material: blood. The source of these receptors is a man aged 18 to 30 in good health.

This clone was seen a single time. The chain couples TRBV11-2 to TRBJ2-1; 8 bases agree with TRBD1. V was clipped by 7 bases and J by 8 bases; unmatched bases: 13. This CDR3 is 15 amino acids long. Germline values: CDR1 SGHAT, CDR2 FQNNGV. This chain's CDR3 is CASTRAGTGSHEQFF. As DNA, the CDR3 is TGTGCCAGCACCCGGGCCGGGACAGGCTCCCATGAGCAGTTCTTC. The whole variable domain, remainder taken from reference TRBV11-2 and TRBJ2-1, is EAGVAQSPRYKIIEKRQSVAFWCNPISGHATLYWYQQILGQGPKLLIQFQNNGVVDDSQLPKDRFSAERLKGVDSTLKIQPAKLEDSAVYLCASTRAGTGSHEQFFGPGTRLTVL.

This sequence joins TRBV5-1 and TRBJ1-5, with a possible D match to TRBD1 (5 bases). CDR3 length equals 14 residues. Trimming left V 0 bases short and J 4 bases short, with 8 bases between. Germline CDR1 and CDR2: SGHRS and YFSETQ. The CDR3 reads CASSLAGSNQPQHF. In nucleotides, the CDR3 is TGCGCCAGCAGCTTGGCAGGGTCTAATCAGCCCCAGCATTTT.

This chain connects TRBV27 to TRBJ1-1; D possibly corresponds to TRBD1 (5 bases). V lost 2 bases, J lost 4 bases, and 14 bases lay in between. The length of the CDR3 is 15 residues. Germline assignment: CDR1 MNHEY and CDR2 SMNVEV (reference sequence). CDR3 in DNA: TGTGCCAGCAGTTTAAAGGGCGCGGGGGGCACTGAAGCTTTCTTT. This encodes CASSLKGAGGTEAFF.

The chain carries TRBV24-1 and TRBJ1-6; 11 nucleotides align to TRBD1. This CDR3 spans 16 amino acids. In germline, CDR1 is KGHDR, CDR2 SFDVKD. The V segment lost 11 bases and the J segment 3 bases; nucleotides outside the gene matches: 8. The chain's CDR3 is CAKGRGQGVYNSPLHF. The CDR3 DNA reads as TGTGCCAAGGGGAGGGGACAGGGGGTCTATAATTCACCCCTCCACTTT.

The chain couples TRBV5-4 to TRBJ1-6, with TRBD1 matching over 7 bases. The CDR3 is 15 residues long. Germline assignment: CDR1 SGHNT and CDR2 YYREEE (reference sequence). The V and J ends lost 1 base and 7 bases, in that order; junction bases with no gene match: 5. Here the CDR3 reads CASSLMGDRNSPLHF. The CDR3 DNA reads as TGTGCCAGCAGCTTGATGGGGGACAGAAATTCACCCCTCCACTTT.